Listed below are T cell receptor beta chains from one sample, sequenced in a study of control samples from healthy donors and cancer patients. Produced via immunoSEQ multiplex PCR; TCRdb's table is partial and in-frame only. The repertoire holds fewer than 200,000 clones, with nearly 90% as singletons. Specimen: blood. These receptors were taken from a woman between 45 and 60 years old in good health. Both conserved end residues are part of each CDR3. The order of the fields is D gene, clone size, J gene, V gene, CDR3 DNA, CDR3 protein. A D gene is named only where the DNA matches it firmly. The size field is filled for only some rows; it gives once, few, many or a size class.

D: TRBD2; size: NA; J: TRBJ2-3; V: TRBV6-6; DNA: TGTGCCAGCAGTCCCGGACTAGCGGGACCCTATTCCACAGATACGCAGTATTTT; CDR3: CASSPGLAGPYSTDTQYF
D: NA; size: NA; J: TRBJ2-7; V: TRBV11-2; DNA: TGTGCCAGCAGCTTTAGCTTGGATCGTAGCTCCTACGAGCAGTACTTC; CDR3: CASSFSLDRSSYEQYF
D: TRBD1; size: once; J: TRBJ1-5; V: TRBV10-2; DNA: TGCGCCAGCTCGAGGACAGGGGGCGATCAGCCCCAGCATTTT; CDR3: CASSRTGGDQPQHF
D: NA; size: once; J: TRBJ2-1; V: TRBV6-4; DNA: TGTGCCAGCAGTGAGGGTAGAGGATACAATGAGCAGTTCTTC; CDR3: CASSEGRGYNEQFF
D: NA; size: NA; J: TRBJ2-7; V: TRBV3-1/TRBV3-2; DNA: TGTGCCAGCAGCCCTTCGACTAGTTCCTACGAGCAGTACTTC; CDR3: CASSPSTSSYEQYF
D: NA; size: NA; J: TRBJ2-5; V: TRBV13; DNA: TGTGCCAGCAGCTTAGACCTACAAGAGACCCAGTACTTC; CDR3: CASSLDLQETQYF
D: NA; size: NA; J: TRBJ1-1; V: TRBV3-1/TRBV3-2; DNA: TGTGCCAGCAGCCAAGGTCAGGGAACGAACACTGAAGCTTTCTTT; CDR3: CASSQGQGTNTEAFF
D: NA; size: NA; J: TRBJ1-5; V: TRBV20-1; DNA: TGCAGTGCTAGTGGCAATCAGCCCCAGCATTTT; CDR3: CSASGNQPQHF
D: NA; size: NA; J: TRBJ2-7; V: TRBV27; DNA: TGTGCCAGCAGCCCTACCCGGGGGGCTAGCTCCTACGAGCAGTACTTC; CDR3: CASSPTRGASSYEQYF
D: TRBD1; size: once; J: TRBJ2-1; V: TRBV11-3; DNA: TGTGCCAGCAGCATACAGGGGGATGAGCAGTTCTTC; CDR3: CASSIQGDEQFF